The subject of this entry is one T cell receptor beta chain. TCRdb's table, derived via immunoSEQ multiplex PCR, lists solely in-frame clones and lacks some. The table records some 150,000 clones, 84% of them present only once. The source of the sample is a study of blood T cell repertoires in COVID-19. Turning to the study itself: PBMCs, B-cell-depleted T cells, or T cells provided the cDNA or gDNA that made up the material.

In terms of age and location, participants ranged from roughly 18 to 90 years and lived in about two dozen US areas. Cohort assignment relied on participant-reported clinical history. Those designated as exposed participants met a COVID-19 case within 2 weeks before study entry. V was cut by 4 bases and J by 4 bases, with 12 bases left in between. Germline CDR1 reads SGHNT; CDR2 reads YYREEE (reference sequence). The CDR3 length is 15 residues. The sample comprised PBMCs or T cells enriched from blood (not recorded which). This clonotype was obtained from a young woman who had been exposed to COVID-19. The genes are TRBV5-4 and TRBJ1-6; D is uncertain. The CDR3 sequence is CASSDPRGYNSPLHF. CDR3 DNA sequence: TGTGCCAGCAGCGACCCACGCGGATATAATTCACCCCTCCACTTT.